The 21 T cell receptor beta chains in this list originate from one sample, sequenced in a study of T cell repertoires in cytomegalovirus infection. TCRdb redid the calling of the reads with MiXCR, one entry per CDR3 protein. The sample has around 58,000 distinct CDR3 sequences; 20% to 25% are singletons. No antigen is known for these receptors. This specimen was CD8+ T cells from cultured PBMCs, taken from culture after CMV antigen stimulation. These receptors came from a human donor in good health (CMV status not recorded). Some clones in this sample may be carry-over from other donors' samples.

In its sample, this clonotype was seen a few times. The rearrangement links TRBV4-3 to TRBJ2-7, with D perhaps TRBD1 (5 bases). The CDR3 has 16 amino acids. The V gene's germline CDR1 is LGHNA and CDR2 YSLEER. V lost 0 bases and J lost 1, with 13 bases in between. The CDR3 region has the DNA TGCGCCAGCAGCCAAGATCAGGGTATTGGGTCCTACGAGCAGTACTTC. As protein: CASSQDQGIGSYEQYF.

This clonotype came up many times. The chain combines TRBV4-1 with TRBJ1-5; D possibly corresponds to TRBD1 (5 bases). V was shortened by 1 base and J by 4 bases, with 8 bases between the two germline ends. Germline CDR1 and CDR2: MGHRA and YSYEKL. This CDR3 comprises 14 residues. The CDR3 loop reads CASSQVGPNQPQHF. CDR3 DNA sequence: TGCGCCAGCAGCCAAGTGGGGCCGAATCAGCCCCAGCATTTT.

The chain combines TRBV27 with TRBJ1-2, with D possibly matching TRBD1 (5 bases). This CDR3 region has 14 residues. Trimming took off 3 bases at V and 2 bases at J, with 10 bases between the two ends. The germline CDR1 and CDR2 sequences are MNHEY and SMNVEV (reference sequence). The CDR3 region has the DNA TGTGCCAGCAGTTTTCGAGGGGAGAACTATGGCTACACCTTC. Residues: CASSFRGENYGYTF.

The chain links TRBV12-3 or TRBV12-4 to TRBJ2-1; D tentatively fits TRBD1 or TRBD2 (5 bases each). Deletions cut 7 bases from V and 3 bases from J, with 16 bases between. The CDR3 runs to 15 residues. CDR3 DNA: TGTGCCAGCACTTCGGGGCAGGGCTTCTACAATGAGCAGTTCTTC. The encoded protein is CASTSGQGFYNEQFF.

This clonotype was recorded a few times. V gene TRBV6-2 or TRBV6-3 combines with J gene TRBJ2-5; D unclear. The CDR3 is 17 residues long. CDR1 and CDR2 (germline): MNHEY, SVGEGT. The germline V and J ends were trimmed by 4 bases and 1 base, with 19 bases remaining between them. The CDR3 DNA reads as TGTGCCAGCAGTTCTGTTGGCGCCCGCTGGGGCCAAGAGACCCAGTACTTC. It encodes CASSSVGARWGQETQYF.

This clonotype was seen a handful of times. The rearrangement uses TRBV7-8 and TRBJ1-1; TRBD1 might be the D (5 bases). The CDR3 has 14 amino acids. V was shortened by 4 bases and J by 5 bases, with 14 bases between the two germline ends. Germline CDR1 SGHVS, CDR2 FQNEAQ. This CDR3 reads CASSYSGGGTEAFF. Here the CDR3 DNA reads TGTGCCAGCAGCTATTCGGGTGGGGGGACTGAAGCTTTCTTT. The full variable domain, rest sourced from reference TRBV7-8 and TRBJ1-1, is GAGVSQSPRYKVAKRGQDVALRCDPISGHVSLFWYQQALGQGPEFLTYFQNEAQLDKSGLPSDRFFAERPEGSVSTLKIQRTQQEDSAVYLCASSYSGGGTEAFFGQGTRLTVV.

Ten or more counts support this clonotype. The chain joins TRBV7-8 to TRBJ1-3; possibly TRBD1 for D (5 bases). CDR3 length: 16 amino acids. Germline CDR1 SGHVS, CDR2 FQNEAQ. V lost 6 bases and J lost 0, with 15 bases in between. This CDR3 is CASSLTQVYSGNTIYF. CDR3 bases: TGTGCCAGCAGTCTCACACAGGTCTACTCTGGAAACACCATATATTTT.

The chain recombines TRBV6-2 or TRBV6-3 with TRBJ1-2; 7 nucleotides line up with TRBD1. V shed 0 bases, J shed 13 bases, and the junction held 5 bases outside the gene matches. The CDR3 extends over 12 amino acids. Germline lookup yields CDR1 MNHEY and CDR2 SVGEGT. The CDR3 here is CASSYSTGIATF. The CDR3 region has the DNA TGTGCCAGCAGTTACTCGACAGGGATCGCCACCTTC.

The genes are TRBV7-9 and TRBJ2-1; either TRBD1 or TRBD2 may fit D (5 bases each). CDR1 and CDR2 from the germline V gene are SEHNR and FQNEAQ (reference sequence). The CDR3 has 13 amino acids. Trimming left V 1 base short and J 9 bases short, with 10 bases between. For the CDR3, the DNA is TGTGCCAGCAGCTTAGTGGGGGAACCTGAGCAGTTCTTC. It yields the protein CASSLVGEPEQFF.

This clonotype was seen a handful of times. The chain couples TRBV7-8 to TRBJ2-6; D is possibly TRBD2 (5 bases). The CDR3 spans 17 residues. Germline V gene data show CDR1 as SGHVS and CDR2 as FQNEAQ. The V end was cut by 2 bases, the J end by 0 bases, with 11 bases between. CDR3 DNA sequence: TGTGCCAGCAGCTTAAGGAGAGGAGGCTCTGGGGCCAACGTCCTGACTTTC. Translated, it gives CASSLRRGGSGANVLTF.

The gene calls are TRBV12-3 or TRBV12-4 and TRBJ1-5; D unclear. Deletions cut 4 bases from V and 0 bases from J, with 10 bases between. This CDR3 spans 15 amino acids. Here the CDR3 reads CASSSPGFSNQPQHF. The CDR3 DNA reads TGTGCCAGCAGTTCACCGGGATTTAGCAATCAGCCCCAGCATTTT.

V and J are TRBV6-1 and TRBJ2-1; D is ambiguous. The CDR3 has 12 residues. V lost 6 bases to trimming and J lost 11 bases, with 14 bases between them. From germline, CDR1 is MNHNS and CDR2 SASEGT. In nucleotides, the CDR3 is TGTGCCAGCAGGTTTAAGGGCGGCCAGCAGTTCTTC. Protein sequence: CASRFKGGQQFF.

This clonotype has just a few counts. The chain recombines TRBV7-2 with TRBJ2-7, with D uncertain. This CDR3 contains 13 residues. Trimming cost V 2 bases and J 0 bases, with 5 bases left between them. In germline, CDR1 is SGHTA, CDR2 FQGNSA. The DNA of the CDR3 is TGTGCCAGCAGCTTATGGAACTCCTACGAGCAGTACGTC. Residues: CASSLWNSYEQYV.

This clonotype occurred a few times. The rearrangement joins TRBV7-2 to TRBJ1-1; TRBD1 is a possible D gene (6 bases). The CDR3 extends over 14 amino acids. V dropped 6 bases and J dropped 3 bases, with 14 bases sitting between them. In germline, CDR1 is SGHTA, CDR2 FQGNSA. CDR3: CASRTQGRDTEAFF. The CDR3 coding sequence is TGTGCCAGCAGGACACAGGGTAGGGACACTGAAGCTTTCTTT. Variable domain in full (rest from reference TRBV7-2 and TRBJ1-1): GAGVSQSPSNKVTEKGKDVELRCDPISGHTALYWYRQSLGQGLEFLIYFQGNSAPDKSGLPSDRFSAERTGGSVSTLTIQRTQQEDSAVYLCASRTQGRDTEAFFGQGTRLTVV.

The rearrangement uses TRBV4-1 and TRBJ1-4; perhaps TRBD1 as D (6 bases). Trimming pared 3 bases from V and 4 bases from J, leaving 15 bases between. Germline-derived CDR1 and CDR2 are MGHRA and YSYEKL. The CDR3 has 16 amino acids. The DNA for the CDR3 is TGCGCCAGCAGCCAGGAAGCAGGGGCTTTTAATGAAAAACTGTTTTTT. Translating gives CASSQEAGAFNEKLFF.

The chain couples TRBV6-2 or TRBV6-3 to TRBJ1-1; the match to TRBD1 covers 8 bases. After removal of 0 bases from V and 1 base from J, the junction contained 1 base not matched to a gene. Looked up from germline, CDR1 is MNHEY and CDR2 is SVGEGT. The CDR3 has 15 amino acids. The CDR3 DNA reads TGTGCCAGCAGTTACTCCAGGGGGCCGAACACTGAAGCTTTCTTT. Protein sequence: CASSYSRGPNTEAFF.

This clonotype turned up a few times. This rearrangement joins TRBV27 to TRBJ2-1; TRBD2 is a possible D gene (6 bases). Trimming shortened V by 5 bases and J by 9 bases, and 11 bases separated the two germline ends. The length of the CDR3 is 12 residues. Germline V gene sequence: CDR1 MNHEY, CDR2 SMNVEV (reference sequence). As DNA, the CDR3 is TGTGCCAGCAGTCCGGACTATTTTGAGCAGTTCTTC. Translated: CASSPDYFEQFF.

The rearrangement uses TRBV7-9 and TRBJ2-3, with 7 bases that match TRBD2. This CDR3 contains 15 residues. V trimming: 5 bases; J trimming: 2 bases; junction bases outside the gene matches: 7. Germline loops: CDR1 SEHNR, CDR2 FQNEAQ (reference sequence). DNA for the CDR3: TGTGCCAGCAGCCCCCCCGGGACTACCACAGATACGCAGTATTTT. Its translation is CASSPPGTTTDTQYF.

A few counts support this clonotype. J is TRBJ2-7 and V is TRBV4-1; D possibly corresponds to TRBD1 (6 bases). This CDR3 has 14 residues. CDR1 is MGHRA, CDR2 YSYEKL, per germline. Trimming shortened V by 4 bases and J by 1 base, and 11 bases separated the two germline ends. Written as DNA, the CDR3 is TGCGCCAGCAGCCCAATCGGACAGTCCTACGAGCAGTACTTC. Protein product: CASSPIGQSYEQYF.

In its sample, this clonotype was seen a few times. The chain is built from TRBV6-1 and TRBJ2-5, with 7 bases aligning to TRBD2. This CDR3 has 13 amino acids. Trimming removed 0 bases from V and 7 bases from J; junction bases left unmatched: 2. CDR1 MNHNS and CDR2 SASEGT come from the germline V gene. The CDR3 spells CASSEAGGGTQYF. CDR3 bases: TGTGCCAGCAGTGAAGCGGGGGGGGGGACCCAGTACTTC.

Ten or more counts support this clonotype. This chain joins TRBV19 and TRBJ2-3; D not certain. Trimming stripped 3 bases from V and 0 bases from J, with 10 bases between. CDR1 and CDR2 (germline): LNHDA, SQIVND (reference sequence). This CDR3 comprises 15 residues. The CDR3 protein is CASSISGFSTDTQYF. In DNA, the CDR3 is TGTGCCAGTAGTATCTCCGGATTTAGCACAGATACGCAGTATTTT.